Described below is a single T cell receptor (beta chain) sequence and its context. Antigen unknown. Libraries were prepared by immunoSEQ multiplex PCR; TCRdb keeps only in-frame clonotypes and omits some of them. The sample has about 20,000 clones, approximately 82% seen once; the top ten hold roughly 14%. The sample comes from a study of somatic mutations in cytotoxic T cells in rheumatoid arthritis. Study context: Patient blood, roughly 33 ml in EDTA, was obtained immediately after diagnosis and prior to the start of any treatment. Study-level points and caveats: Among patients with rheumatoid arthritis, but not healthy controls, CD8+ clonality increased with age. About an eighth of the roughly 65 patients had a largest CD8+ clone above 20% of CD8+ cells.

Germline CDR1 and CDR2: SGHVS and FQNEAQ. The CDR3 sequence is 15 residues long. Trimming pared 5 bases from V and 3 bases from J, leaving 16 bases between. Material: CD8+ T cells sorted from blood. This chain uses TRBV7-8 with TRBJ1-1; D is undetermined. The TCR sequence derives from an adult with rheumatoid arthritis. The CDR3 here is CASSPPPVRDTEAFF. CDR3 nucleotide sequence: TGTGCCAGCAGCCCCCCGCCAGTTAGAGACACTGAAGCTTTCTTT.